This record concerns one T cell receptor beta chain sequence. Its antigen remains unidentified. Germline V gene lookup returns CDR1 LGHNT and CDR2 FRNRAP. Trimming at V came to 3 bases and at J to 7 bases, leaving 9 bases not matched to a gene. The CDR3 extends over 15 amino acids. This entry comes from a study of OX40 agonist ivuxolimab in advanced cancers. Study findings and constraints: There was clonal expansion of CD4+ and CD8+ blood T cells by week 6 at 0.1 to 3.0 mg/kg. CD8+ T cells averaged more expanded clones than CD4+.

TCRdb's copy holds only in-frame clones and misses some; the assay was immunoSEQ multiplex PCR. The profile shows 65,000 to 95,000 clones, about nine tenths of them singletons. A history of autoimmune disease or systemic immunosuppression excluded patients. Researchers took blood at baseline, on cycle 4 day 1, and on cycle 7 day 1. The origin of this receptor is an adult with an advanced solid tumor such as melanoma, head and neck, liver or kidney cancer. Here the sequenced sample was CD4+ or CD8+ T cells sorted from blood, taken in a trial of the OX40 agonist ivuxolimab. This rearrangement joins TRBV12-5 to TRBJ2-3; 8 bases match TRBD1. In DNA, the CDR3 is TGTGCTAGTGGTTTAGGTCAGGGGGCGAGAAATACGCAGTATTTT. It codes for CASGLGQGARNTQYF.